This T cell receptor (beta chain) is drawn from a study of T cell repertoires in cytomegalovirus infection. Study background: TCR beta signatures that were public indicated CMV infection and matching HLA type.

This clonotype showed up just a few times. Its target is unknown. TCRdb independently ran MiXCR on the reads; one entry per CDR3 protein. The table includes 700,000 to 850,000 distinct CDR3 sequences, 30% to 35% detected once. Study-wide findings and caveats: The ex vivo response was dominated by HLA-C-restricted CMV-specific TCR beta clonotypes.

This receptor was taken from a human donor in good health (CMV status not recorded). Some clones in this sample may be carry-over from other donors' samples. The starting material was cultured CD8+ T cells from PBMCs, obtained from culture after CMV antigen stimulation.

The CDR3 sequence is CASGGTRDGNTGELFF. DNA for the CDR3: TGTGCCAGCGGGGGGACCCGGGACGGGAACACCGGGGAGCTGTTTTTT. This rearrangement joins TRBV2 to TRBJ2-2, with D perhaps matching TRBD2 (6 bases). The V end lost 8 bases, the J end lost 1 base, and 17 bases lay between the germline ends. Germline V gives CDR1 SNHLY, CDR2 FYNNEI. The CDR3 sequence is 16 residues long.